These T cell receptor beta chains were read from a single sample in a study of T cell responses to AZD1222 COVID-19 vaccine. TCRdb keeps only in-frame clones here, not all; method: immunoSEQ multiplex PCR. The sample consists of almost 95,000 clones, approximately 81% of them appearing once. The material sequenced was peripheral blood, taken 28 days after the second AZD1222 dose. The receptors derive from an adult who received the AZD1222 COVID-19 vaccine. Each CDR3 is given with its conserved first and last residue. Fields, in order: V gene, D gene, clone size, J gene, CDR3 DNA, CDR3 protein. The D gene is left open where the match is weak. Size values are once, few and many counts, or a class for expanded clones, and some rows have none.

>TRBV11-2|.|.|TRBJ2-1
TGTGCCAGCAGCCCTATTGGAAGGGGTCAATACAATGAGCAGTTCTTC
CASSPIGRGQYNEQFF
>TRBV2|.|once|TRBJ1-5
TGTGCCAGCAGGGGGCCCTCAGCAGATCAGCCCCAGCATTTT
CASRGPSADQPQHF
>TRBV18|.|.|TRBJ2-1
TGTGCCAGCTCACCCAGTGGTAGGGGCCATGAGCAGTTCTTC
CASSPSGRGHEQFF
>TRBV28|.|.|TRBJ1-2
TGTGCCAGCACCACCGCCCGGACAAGCTATGGCTACACCTTC
CASTTARTSYGYTF
>TRBV5-1|TRBD1|.|TRBJ2-2
TGCGCCAGCAGTCGGGGACAGTTGAACACCGGGGAGCTGTTTTTT
CASSRGQLNTGELFF
>TRBV24-1|.|.|TRBJ1-1
TGTGCCACCAGTGATTCCGGGCCTCGGGGGTTCACTGAAGCTTTCTTT
CATSDSGPRGFTEAFF
>TRBV27|.|few|TRBJ1-4
TGTGCCAGCAGCCAACTTTATGCCGCAACTAATGAAAAACTGTTTTTT
CASSQLYAATNEKLFF
>TRBV2|.|once|TRBJ2-3
TGTGCCAGCGGACCCGGGGGCACAGATACGCAGTATTTT
CASGPGGTDTQYF
>TRBV24-1|.|.|TRBJ2-4
TGTGCCACCAGTAGGGGGAGTGGCATTCAGTACTTC
CATSRGSGIQYF
>TRBV7-9|TRBD1|.|TRBJ1-1
TGTGCCAGCATTAAACAGGGGGGCGACACTGAAGCTTTCTTT
CASIKQGGDTEAFF
>TRBV4-1|TRBD2|.|TRBJ2-2
TGCGCCAGCAGCCAAACTCTCGGACTAGCGGGCGCCGGGGAGCTGTTTTTT
CASSQTLGLAGAGELFF
>TRBV2|.|.|TRBJ1-1
TGTGCCAGCAGTGCGGAACGACAGATCGGGAGCACTGAAGCTTTCTTT
CASSAERQIGSTEAFF
>TRBV10-1|TRBD2|.|TRBJ2-7
TGCGCCAGCAGTGAAGGCCCGGGGGGGTCCTACGAGCAGTACTTC
CASSEGPGGSYEQYF
>TRBV7-8|.|.|TRBJ1-4
TGTGCCAGCAGCTTGGAGAGTGCTGCTCGGAGAAAACTGTTTTTT
CASSLESAARRKLFF
>TRBV19|.|.|TRBJ2-1
TGTGCCAGTAGTATGTCGGCAGGGTCCTACAATGAGCAGTTCTTC
CASSMSAGSYNEQFF
>TRBV25-1|TRBD1|.|TRBJ2-7
TGTGCCAGGATCACGTTGACAGGGTTCTCCTACGAGCAGTACTTC
CARITLTGFSYEQYF
>TRBV30|.|.|TRBJ1-6
TGTGCCTGGAGAAAACAGGGAGGGAGGAATTCACCCCTCCACTTT
CAWRKQGGRNSPLHF
>TRBV6-5|.|.|TRBJ1-1
TGTGCCAGCGGCCAGGGACGAGAAAACACTGAAGCTTTCTTT
CASGQGRENTEAFF
>TRBV7-9|.|.|TRBJ1-2
TGTGCCAGCAGCCCGTATGATGGCTACACCTTC
CASSPYDGYTF
>TRBV3-1/TRBV3-2|TRBD1|once|TRBJ1-1
TGTGCCAGCAGCCAGGAATCAGGGGGCACTGAAGCTTTCTTT
CASSQESGGTEAFF
>TRBV28|.|.|TRBJ1-6
TGTGCCAGCAGTTTACAGGGAGGGAATTCACCCCTCCACTTT
CASSLQGGNSPLHF
>TRBV5-1|TRBD2|.|TRBJ2-7
TGCGCCAGCAGCTGGACTAGCAACGGCGAGCAGTACTTC
CASSWTSNGEQYF
>TRBV9|TRBD1|.|TRBJ1-1
TGTGCCAGCAGTCTCTCCGGACAGGGATGGACTGAAGCTTTCTTT
CASSLSGQGWTEAFF
>TRBV19|TRBD2|.|TRBJ2-3
TGTGCCAGTAGTATTCTTGGCGGGAGGGCGGCGGATACGCAGTATTTT
CASSILGGRAADTQYF
>TRBV15|TRBD1|.|TRBJ2-7
TGTGCCACCAGCAGAGGTGGACAGGGGGCGGGCGAGCAGTACTTC
CATSRGGQGAGEQYF
>TRBV7-8|.|.|TRBJ2-1
TGTGCCAGCAGCTTAGTCTCCGGAATCTACAATGAGCAGTTCTTC
CASSLVSGIYNEQFF
>TRBV23-1|.|once|TRBJ2-7
TGCGCCGGGGGCCCCTACGAGCAGTACTTC
CAGGPYEQYF
>TRBV15|.|.|TRBJ1-5
TGTGCCACCAGCAGAGCTCGGGTTGTTAGCAATCAGCCCCAGCATTTT
CATSRARVVSNQPQHF
>TRBV2|.|.|TRBJ2-7
TGTGCCAGCTGGTGTGACAGGAACTCCTACGAGCAGTACTTC
CASWCDRNSYEQYF